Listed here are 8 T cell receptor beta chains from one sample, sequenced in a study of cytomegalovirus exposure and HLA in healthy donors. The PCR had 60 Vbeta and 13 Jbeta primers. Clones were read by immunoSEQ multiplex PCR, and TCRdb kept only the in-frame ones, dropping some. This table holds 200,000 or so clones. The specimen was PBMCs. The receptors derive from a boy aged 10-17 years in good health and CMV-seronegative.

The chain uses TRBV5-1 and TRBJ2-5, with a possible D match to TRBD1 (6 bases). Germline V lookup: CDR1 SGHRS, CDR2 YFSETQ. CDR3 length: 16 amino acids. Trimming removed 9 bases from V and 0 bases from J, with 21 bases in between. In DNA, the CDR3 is TGCGCCACCTCAGAAAGGGGGTCCCCGTACCAAGAGACCCAGTACTTC. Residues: CATSERGSPYQETQYF.

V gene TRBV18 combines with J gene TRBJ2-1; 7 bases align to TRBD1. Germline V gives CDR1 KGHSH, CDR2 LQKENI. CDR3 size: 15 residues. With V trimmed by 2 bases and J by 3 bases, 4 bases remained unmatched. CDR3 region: CASSPKGADYNEQFF. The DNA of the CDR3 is TGTGCCAGCTCACCAAAGGGGGCAGACTACAATGAGCAGTTCTTC. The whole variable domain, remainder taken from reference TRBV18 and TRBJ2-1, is NAGVMQNPRHLVRRRGQEARLRCSPMKGHSHVYWYRQLPEEGLKFMVYLQKENIIDESGMPKERFSAEFPKEGPSILRIQQVVRGDSAAYFCASSPKGADYNEQFFGPGTRLTVL.

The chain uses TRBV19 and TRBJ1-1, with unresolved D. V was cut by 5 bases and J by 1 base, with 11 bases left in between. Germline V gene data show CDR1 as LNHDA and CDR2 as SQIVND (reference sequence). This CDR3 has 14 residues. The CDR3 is CASSWGARNTEAFF. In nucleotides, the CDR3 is TGTGCCAGTAGTTGGGGAGCCAGGAACACTGAAGCTTTCTTT.

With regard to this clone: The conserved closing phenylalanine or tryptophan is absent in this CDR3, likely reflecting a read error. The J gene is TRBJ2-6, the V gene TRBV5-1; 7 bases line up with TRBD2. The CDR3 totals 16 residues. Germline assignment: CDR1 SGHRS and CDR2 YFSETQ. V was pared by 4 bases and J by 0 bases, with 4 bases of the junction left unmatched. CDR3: CASSGGVSSGANVLTS. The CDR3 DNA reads TGCGCCAGCAGCGGGGGGGTCTCCTCTGGGGCCAACGTCCTGACTTCC.

This chain's CDR3 is CASSLTPGEEQPQHF. CDR3 in DNA: TGTGCCAGCAGCTTGACGCCAGGGGAAGAGCAGCCCCAGCATTTT. This rearrangement joins TRBV5-4 to TRBJ1-5, with D possibly being TRBD1 (6 bases). Germline V CDR1 and CDR2: SGHNT, YYREEE (reference sequence). The CDR3 length is 15 residues. V lost 1 base and J 7 bases, leaving 15 bases between the germline ends.

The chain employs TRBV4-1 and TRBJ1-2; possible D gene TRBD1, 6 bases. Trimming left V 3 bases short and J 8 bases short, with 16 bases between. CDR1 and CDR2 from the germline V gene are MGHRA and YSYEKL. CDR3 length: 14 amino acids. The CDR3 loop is CASSHLTGHRGYTF. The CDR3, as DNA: TGCGCCAGCAGCCATCTTACAGGGCATCGGGGCTACACCTTC.

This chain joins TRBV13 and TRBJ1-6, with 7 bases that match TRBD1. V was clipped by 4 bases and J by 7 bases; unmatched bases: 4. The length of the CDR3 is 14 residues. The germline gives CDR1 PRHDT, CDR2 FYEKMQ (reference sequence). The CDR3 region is CASSYGTENSPLHF. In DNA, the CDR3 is TGTGCCAGCAGCTACGGGACAGAGAATTCACCCCTCCACTTT.

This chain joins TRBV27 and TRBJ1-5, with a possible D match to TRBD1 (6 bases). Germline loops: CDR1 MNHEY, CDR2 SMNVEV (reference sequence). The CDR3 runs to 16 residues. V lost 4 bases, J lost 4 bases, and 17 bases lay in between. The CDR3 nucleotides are TGTGCCAGCAGTTCTACCACAGGGAGGGCAAATCAGCCCCAGCATTTT. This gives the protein CASSSTTGRANQPQHF.